This is a list of T cell receptor beta chains from one sample in a study of T-cell reconstitution after alpha-beta-depleted transplantation in children. TCRdb fed the PCR reads into MiXCR, producing one record per CDR3 protein. The sample gives more than 300,000 distinct CDR3 sequences, 16% of which show up once; about 41% is in the top ten. Here the sequenced sample was PBMCs, mostly from graft donor cells, taken 360 days after TCRalphabeta/CD19-depleted stem cell transplant. Source of these receptors: a male patient between 2 and 15 years old who had a stem cell transplant for acute lymphoblastic leukemia, so the T cells may come from the graft donor. The CDR3 runs from the conserved cysteine through the conserved F or W.

V | CDR3
TRBV25-1 | CASSATGYEQYF
TRBV7-9 | CASSLFSGRNHNEQFF
TRBV7-2 | CASRQDRANYNEQFF
TRBV2 | CASSARTGTTYEQYF
TRBV6-2/TRBV6-3 | CASSLQGHYEQYF
TRBV4-2 | CASSLGGSGGHEQYF
TRBV4-1 | CASSLQGPNPYNEQFF
TRBV4-1 | CASSQPGQGQGYTF
TRBV12-5 | CASGLVPDTQYF
TRBV6-2/TRBV6-3 | CASSYSGSGVYNEQFF
TRBV28 | CASSLGRVQNSPLHF
TRBV9 | CASSVTASGSRGEQFF
TRBV3-1 | CASSQGWTSGPYNEQFF
TRBV5-1 | CASSTNPSGLPNTGELFF
TRBV4-3 | CASSQENTRLYGYTF
TRBV6-2/TRBV6-3 | CASSWRDIQETQYF
TRBV4-2 | CASSQVDGTYEQYF
TRBV4-3 | CASSQAWGGDLTDTQYF
TRBV5-1 | CASSLGSLGKETQYF
TRBV4-1 | CASSRLARTIARETQYF
TRBV6-1 | CASSEAPHSNTEAFF
TRBV12-3/TRBV12-4 | CASSFWLAGNEQYF
TRBV6-5 | CASSYSSEGPPQETQYF
TRBV29-1 | CSVQGVWTYNEQFF
TRBV9 | CASSVDSKNIQYF
TRBV4-2 | CASSQGTGLTGELFF
TRBV12-3/TRBV12-4 | CASRGLSNTEAFF
TRBV4-3 | CASSQEGTFAQQFF
TRBV28 | CASSGRGSGEKLFF
TRBV29-1 | CSVEDLGVRGVEAFF
TRBV24-1 | CATSDPGWETQYF
TRBV12-3/TRBV12-4 | CASSNWNTGELFF
TRBV4-3 | CASSQANAGAPFYEQYF
TRBV4-3 | CASSQDGWDPDEAFF
TRBV5-6 | CASSLVILEGSTDTQYF
TRBV7-9 | CASSWSNTGELFF
TRBV20-1 | CSAGTSDLYNEQFF
TRBV10-2 | CASSSPSGSGTGELFF
TRBV15 | CATTGQVGCEQYF
TRBV7-3 | CASSSGLAGYTGELFF
TRBV7-9 | CASSLVGRAAETQYF
TRBV7-8 | CASSPRVSSGNTIYF
TRBV4-3 | CASSPASREGREKLFF
TRBV5-1 | CASSFGTGIGTDTQYF
TRBV9 | CPSSVDLAGVRTDTQYF
TRBV20-1 | CSASPSGSRKDTQYF
TRBV4-1 | CASSQGTTTAEKLFF
TRBV3-1 | CASSQVGRGETQYF
TRBV5-1 | CASSLDRAGNEQFF
TRBV7-9 | CASSLGPAGVADTQYF
TRBV12-5 | CASGLAQIRNTGELFF